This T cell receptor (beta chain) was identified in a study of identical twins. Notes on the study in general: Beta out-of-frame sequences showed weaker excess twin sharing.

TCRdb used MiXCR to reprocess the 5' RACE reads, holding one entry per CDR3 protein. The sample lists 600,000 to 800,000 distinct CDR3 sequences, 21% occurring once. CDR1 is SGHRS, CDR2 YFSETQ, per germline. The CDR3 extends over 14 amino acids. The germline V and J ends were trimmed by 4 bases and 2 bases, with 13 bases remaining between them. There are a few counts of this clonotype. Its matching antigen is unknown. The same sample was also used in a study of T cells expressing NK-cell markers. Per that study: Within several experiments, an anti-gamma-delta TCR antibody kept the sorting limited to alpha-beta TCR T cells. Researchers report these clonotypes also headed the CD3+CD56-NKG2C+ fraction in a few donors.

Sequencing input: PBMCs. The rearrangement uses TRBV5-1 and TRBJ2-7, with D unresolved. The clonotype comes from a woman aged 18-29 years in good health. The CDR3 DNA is TGCGCCAGCAGCCGAACGACTTTCCCCTACGAGCAGTACTTC. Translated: CASSRTTFPYEQYF.